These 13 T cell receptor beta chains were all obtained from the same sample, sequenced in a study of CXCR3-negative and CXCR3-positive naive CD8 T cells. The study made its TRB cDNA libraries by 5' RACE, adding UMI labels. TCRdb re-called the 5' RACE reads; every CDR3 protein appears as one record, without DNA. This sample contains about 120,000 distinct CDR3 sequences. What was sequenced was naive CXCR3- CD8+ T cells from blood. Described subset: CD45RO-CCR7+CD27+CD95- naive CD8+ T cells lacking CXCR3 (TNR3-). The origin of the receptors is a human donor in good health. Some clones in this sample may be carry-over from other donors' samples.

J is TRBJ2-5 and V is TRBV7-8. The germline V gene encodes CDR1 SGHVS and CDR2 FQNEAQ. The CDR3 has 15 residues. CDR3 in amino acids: CASSLLTGRQETQYF. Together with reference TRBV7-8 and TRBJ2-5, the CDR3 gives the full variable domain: GAGVSQSPRYKVAKRGQDVALRCDPISGHVSLFWYQQALGQGPEFLTYFQNEAQLDKSGLPSDRFFAERPEGSVSTLKIQRTQQEDSAVYLCASSLLTGRQETQYFGPGTRLLVL.

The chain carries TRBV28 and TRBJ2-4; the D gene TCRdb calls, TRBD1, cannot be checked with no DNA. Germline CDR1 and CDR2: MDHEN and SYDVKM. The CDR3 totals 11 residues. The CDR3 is CASRWANIQYF. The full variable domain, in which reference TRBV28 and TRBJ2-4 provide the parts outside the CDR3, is DVKVTQSSRYLVKRTGEKVFLECVQDMDHENMFWYRQDPGLGLRLIYFSYDVKMKEKGDIPEGYSVSREKKERFSLILESASTNQTSMYLCASRWANIQYFGAGTRLSVL.

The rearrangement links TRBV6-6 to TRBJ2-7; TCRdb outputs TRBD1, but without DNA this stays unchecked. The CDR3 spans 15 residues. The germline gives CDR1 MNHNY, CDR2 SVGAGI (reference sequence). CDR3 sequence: CASSNRPGTAYEQYF.

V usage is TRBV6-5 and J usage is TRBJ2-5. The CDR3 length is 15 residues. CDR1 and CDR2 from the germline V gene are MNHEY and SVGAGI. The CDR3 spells CASSYPSDGQETQYF.

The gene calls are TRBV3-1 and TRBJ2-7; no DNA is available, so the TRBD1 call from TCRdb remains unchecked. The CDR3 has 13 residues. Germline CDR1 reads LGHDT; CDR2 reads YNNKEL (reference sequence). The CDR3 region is CASSFGQPGEQYF.

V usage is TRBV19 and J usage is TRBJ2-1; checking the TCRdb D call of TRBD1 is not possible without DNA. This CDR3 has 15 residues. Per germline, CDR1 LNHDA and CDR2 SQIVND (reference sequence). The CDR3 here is CASSIGTGGYNEQFF.

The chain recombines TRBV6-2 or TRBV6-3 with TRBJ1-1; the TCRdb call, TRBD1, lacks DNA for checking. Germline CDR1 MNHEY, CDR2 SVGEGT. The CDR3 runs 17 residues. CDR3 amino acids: CASSFDGGEIMNTEAFF.

The CDR3 loop is CASSWDKFYEQYF. The chain joins TRBV12-3 or TRBV12-4 to TRBJ2-7; TCRdb proposes TRBD1, but this gene call is untestable without DNA. This CDR3 region has 13 residues.

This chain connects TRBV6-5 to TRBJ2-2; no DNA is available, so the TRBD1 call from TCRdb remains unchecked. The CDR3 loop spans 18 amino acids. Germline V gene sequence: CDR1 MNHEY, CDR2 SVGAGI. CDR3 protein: CASSYLGTATSNTGELFF.

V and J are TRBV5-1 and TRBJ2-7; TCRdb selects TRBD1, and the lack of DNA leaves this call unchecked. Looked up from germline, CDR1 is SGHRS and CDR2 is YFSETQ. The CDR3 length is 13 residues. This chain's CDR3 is CASSFTPEYEQYF.

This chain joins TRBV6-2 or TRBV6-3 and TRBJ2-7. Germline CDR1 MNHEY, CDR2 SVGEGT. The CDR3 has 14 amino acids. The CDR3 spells CASTLGRPSYEQYF.

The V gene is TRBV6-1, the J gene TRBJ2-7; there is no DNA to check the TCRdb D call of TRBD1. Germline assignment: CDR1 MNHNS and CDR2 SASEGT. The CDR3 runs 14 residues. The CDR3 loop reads CASALRDKSYEQYF.

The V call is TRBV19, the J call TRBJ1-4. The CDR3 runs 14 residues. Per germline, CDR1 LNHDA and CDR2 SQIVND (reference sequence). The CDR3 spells CASSIGPRDEKLFF.